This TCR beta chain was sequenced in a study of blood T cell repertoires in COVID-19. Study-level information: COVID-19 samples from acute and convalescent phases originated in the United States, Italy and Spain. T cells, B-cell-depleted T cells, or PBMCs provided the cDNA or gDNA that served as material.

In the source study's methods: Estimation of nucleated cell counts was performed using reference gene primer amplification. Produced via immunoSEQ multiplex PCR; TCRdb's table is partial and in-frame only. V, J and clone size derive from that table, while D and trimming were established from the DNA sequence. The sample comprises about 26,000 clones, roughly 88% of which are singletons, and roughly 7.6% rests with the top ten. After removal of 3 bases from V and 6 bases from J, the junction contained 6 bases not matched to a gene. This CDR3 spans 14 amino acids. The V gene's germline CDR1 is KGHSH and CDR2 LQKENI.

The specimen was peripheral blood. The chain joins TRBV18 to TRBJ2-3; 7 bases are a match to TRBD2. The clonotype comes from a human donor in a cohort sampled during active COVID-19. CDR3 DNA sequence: TGTGCCAGCTCACCCCAATCACTAGCGGATACGCAGTATTTT. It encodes CASSPQSLADTQYF.